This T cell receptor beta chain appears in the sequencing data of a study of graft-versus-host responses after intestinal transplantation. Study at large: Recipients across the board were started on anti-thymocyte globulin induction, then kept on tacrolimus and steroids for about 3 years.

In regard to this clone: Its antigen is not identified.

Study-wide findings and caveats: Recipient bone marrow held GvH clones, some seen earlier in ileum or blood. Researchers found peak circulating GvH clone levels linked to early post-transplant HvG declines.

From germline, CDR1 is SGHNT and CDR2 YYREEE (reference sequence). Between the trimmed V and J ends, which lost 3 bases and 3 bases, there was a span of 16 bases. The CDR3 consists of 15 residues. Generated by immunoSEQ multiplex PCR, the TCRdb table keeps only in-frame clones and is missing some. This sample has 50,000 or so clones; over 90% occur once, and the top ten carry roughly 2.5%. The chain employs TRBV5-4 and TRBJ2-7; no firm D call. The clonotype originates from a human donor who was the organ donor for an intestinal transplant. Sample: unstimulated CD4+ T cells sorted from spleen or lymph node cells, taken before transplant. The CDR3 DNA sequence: TGTGCCAGCAGCTCCCCGGGCCGAGGCCGCTACGAGCAGTACTTC. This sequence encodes CASSSPGRGRYEQYF.